These 32 T cell receptor beta chains came from one sample sequenced in a study of blood T cell repertoires in COVID-19. The repertoire was sequenced with immunoSEQ multiplex PCR; TCRdb's copy has only in-frame clones and lacks some. Of some 90,000 clones detected, roughly 80% appear once; the ten largest clones hold roughly 10%. Sequences were obtained from peripheral blood. Receptors originate from a man in his 70s with active or convalescent COVID-19.

This chain connects TRBV5-5 to TRBJ1-5; D remains ambiguous. Per germline, CDR1 SGHKS and CDR2 YYEKEE (reference sequence). This CDR3 spans 15 amino acids. Trimming stripped 1 base from V and 1 base from J, with 9 bases between. The CDR3 DNA is TGTGCCAGCAGCTTGCAGCGAGTCAGCAATCAGCCCCAGCATTTT. Protein sequence: CASSLQRVSNQPQHF.

The chain joins TRBV2 to TRBJ1-4; weak D call: TRBD1 (6 bases). V lost 11 bases to trimming and J lost 8 bases, with 18 bases between them. This CDR3 is 13 amino acids long. The germline V gene has CDR1 SNHLY and CDR2 FYNNEI. This chain's CDR3 is CAGSQGSREKLFF. DNA for the CDR3: TGTGCCGGAAGTCAGGGGTCAAGGGAAAAACTGTTTTTT.

This clone came up a few times. This chain joins TRBV4-2 and TRBJ1-2; tentative D call: TRBD1 (5 bases). This CDR3 spans 13 amino acids. Germline V gene sequence: CDR1 LGHNA, CDR2 YNFKEQ. With 2 bases removed from V and 6 bases from J, the gap between germline ends came to 10 bases. The CDR3 DNA reads TGTGCCAGCAGCCAAATACTCAGGGATGGCTACACCTTC. Translated, it gives CASSQILRDGYTF.

V is TRBV15 and J is TRBJ2-3; TRBD1 might be the D (5 bases). This CDR3 has 17 residues. The germline V gene has CDR1 LNHNV and CDR2 YYDKDF (reference sequence). Trimming pared 3 bases from V and 1 base from J, leaving 17 bases between. The CDR3 region is CATSRGQGRHGTDTQYF. For the CDR3, the DNA is TGTGCCACCAGCAGGGGCCAGGGCCGACATGGCACAGATACGCAGTATTTT.

The chain is built from TRBV7-9 and TRBJ2-2; tentative D call: TRBD2 (5 bases). Germline-derived CDR1 and CDR2 are SEHNR and FQNEAQ (reference sequence). This CDR3 region has 15 residues. V dropped 5 bases and J dropped 5 bases, with 15 bases sitting between them. CDR3 sequence reads: CASSPGERWTGELFF. CDR3 sequence (DNA): TGTGCCAGCAGCCCCGGGGAGCGGTGGACCGGGGAGCTGTTTTTT.

V is TRBV3-1 (or the pseudogene TRBV3-2) and J is TRBJ1-4; TRBD1 agrees at 7 bases. V lost 4 bases, J lost 7 bases, and 3 bases stayed unmatched. The CDR3 has 13 residues. Looked up from germline, CDR1 is LGHDT and CDR2 is YNNKEL (reference sequence). CDR3 sequence reads: CASSRRDSEKLFF. As DNA, the CDR3 is TGTGCCAGCAGCCGCCGGGACAGTGAAAAACTGTTTTTT.

The chain employs TRBV19 and TRBJ1-2; D possibly corresponds to TRBD1 (5 bases). The germline V gene has CDR1 LNHDA and CDR2 SQIVND (reference sequence). V was pared by 6 bases and J by 4 bases, with 9 bases between. The CDR3 runs 12 residues. For the CDR3, the DNA is TGTGCCAGTAGAAATGACAGCTATGGCTACACCTTC. Amino acids: CASRNDSYGYTF.

The rearrangement uses TRBV12-3 or TRBV12-4 and TRBJ1-2; D is possibly TRBD1 (5 bases). With 6 bases removed from V and 3 bases from J, the gap between germline ends came to 11 bases. The CDR3 covers 13 residues. This CDR3 reads CASSLDRDYGYTF. DNA of the CDR3: TGTGCCAGCAGCCTCGACAGAGACTATGGCTACACCTTC.

J is TRBJ2-2 and V is TRBV11-3; 7 bases map to TRBD1. The V and J ends lost 1 base and 4 bases, in that order; junction bases with no gene match: 3. The germline V gene has CDR1 SGHNT and CDR2 YENEEA. CDR3 length: 15 residues. The CDR3 sequence: CASSLAGQSTGELFF. The CDR3 DNA sequence: TGTGCCAGCAGCTTAGCGGGACAGAGCACCGGGGAGCTGTTTTTT. Based on the CDR3 plus reference TRBV11-3 and TRBJ2-2, the full variable domain is EAGVVQSPRYKIIEKKQPVAFWCNPISGHNTLYWYLQNLGQGPELLIRYENEEAVDDSQLPKDRFSAERLKGVDSTLKIQPAELGDSAVYLCASSLAGQSTGELFFGEGSRLTVL.

V usage is TRBV15 and J usage is TRBJ2-5, with 11 bases aligning to TRBD2. CDR1 is LNHNV and CDR2 is YYDKDF in the germline V gene (reference sequence). The ends lost 1 base at V and 5 bases at J; junction bases unmatched: 3. The CDR3 is made up of 15 amino acids. CDR3 nucleotide sequence: TGTGCCACCAGCAGAGTTAGCGGGGGGGATGAGACCCAGTACTTC. As protein: CATSRVSGGDETQYF.

This chain joins TRBV7-6 and TRBJ2-5, with D possibly matching TRBD2 (5 bases). The CDR3 contains 11 residues. Germline V gives CDR1 SGHVS, CDR2 FNYEAQ. V was pared by 8 bases and J by 5 bases, with 9 bases between. CDR3 nucleotides: TGTGCCAGCTCGGGGTTGGAGACCCAGTACTTC. Its translation: CASSGLETQYF.

This clone appeared once. This chain connects TRBV6-5 to TRBJ2-2; D perhaps matches TRBD2 (7 bases). Trimming stripped 2 bases from V and 7 bases from J, with 17 bases between. The CDR3 is 16 residues long. CDR1 and CDR2 from the germline V gene are MNHEY and SVGAGI. The CDR3 region is CASSYDIAGAGGELFF. The CDR3 coding sequence is TGTGCCAGCAGTTACGACATCGCGGGGGCAGGCGGGGAGCTGTTTTTT.

This chain joins TRBV5-6 and TRBJ2-1; the match to TRBD2 covers 11 bases. Germline CDR1 reads SGHDT; CDR2 reads YYEEEE. The ends lost 4 bases at V and 2 bases at J; junction bases unmatched: 8. This CDR3 has 17 residues. The CDR3 coding sequence is TGTGCCAGCAGCCTGCCCCGACTAGCGGGGACCTACAATGAGCAGTTCTTC. Translating it yields CASSLPRLAGTYNEQFF.

This sequence joins TRBV5-1 and TRBJ2-5, with 7 bases identical to TRBD2. Germline V lookup: CDR1 SGHRS, CDR2 YFSETQ. Trimming at V came to 7 bases and at J to 0 bases, leaving 6 bases not matched to a gene. The CDR3 spans 14 residues. The DNA of the CDR3 is TGCGCCAGCGGGCGGGAGCCGTACCAAGAGACCCAGTACTTC. Encoded protein: CASGREPYQETQYF.

This clone was detected only a few times. Sequence at one end of the junction differs from germline and may be a read error. This chain's CDR3 is CASSPSGGGAGNEQFF. In DNA, the CDR3 is TGTGCTAGCAGCCCCAGCGGCGGGGGGGCTGGGAATGAGCAGTTCTTC. The rearrangement uses TRBV7-7 and TRBJ2-1, with 9 positions matching TRBD2. CDR1 is SSHAT and CDR2 is FNYEAQ in the germline V gene (reference sequence). The CDR3 spans 16 residues.

The rearrangement links TRBV6-7 to TRBJ2-5; 8 positions agree with TRBD1. TRBV6-7 is marked as an open reading frame, function uncertain. The CDR3 has 17 amino acids. V was clipped by 2 bases and J by 4 bases; unmatched bases: 12. The CDR3 loop is CASSYTQKGQGAETQYF. The CDR3 bases are TGTGCCAGCAGTTACACACAGAAAGGACAGGGAGCAGAGACCCAGTACTTC.

This clone has a handful of counts. The CDR3 DNA reads TGTGCCAGCAGCTCCACAGGGGCCAACACTGAAGCTTTCTTT. This translates into CASSSTGANTEAFF. This chain uses TRBV5-4 with TRBJ1-1; TRBD1 agrees at 7 bases. V dropped 3 bases and J dropped 2; count of bases not matched to a gene: 4. The CDR3 is made up of 14 amino acids. CDR1 is SGHNT, CDR2 YYREEE, per germline (reference sequence).

CDR3: CASSHQDFLGSGNTIYF. The CDR3 bases are TGCGCCAGCAGCCATCAGGACTTCCTGGGTTCTGGAAACACCATATATTTT. This rearrangement joins TRBV4-1 to TRBJ1-3; D unclear. This CDR3 is built from 17 residues. In germline, CDR1 is MGHRA, CDR2 YSYEKL. V was trimmed by 3 bases and J by 1 base, leaving 16 bases between them.

This clone was counted a single time. The rearrangement joins TRBV2 to TRBJ2-1; 8 bases map to TRBD2. CDR3 length: 15 residues. The germline gives CDR1 SNHLY, CDR2 FYNNEI. V gave up 2 bases and J gave up 5 bases; unmatched junction bases: 5. CDR3 sequence (DNA): TGTGCCAGCAGTGAACGGATAGCGGGAAACAATGAGCAGTTCTTC. Protein: CASSERIAGNNEQFF.

This chain joins TRBV5-1 and TRBJ2-5, with D perhaps TRBD2 (5 bases). The V gene's germline CDR1 is SGHRS and CDR2 YFSETQ. The ends were cut back, 3 bases at V and 2 bases at J, with 11 bases in the middle. The CDR3 spans 14 residues. The CDR3 here is CASSSGSTQETQYF. CDR3 nucleotide sequence: TGCGCCAGCAGCTCGGGATCGACTCAAGAGACCCAGTACTTC.

The chain links TRBV5-8 to TRBJ2-3; TRBD2 agrees at 13 bases. Germline CDR1 SGHTS, CDR2 YDEGEE. The CDR3 extends over 16 amino acids. The V segment lost 4 bases and the J segment 2 bases; nucleotides outside the gene matches: 4. The CDR3 region has the DNA TGTGCCAGCAGCACGGGACTAGCGGGGACCACAGATACGCAGTATTTT. This gives the protein CASSTGLAGTTDTQYF.

The chain employs TRBV29-1 and TRBJ2-3, with TRBD1 matching 9 bases. This CDR3 contains 13 residues. V dropped 3 bases and J dropped 6; count of bases not matched to a gene: 4. Germline V lookup: CDR1 SQVTM, CDR2 ANQGSEA. CDR3 bases: TGCAGCGTTGAGAAACAGGGGGCTGATACGCAGTATTTT. It yields the protein CSVEKQGADTQYF.

The chain joins TRBV9 to TRBJ1-2; possibly TRBD1 for D (6 bases). Per the germline V gene, CDR1 is SGDLS and CDR2 is YYNGEE. The CDR3 extends over 13 amino acids. V dropped 0 bases and J dropped 4 bases, with 7 bases sitting between them. CDR3 sequence reads: CASSVEDSYGYTF. The CDR3 DNA sequence: TGTGCCAGCAGCGTAGAGGACAGCTATGGCTACACCTTC.

V is TRBV6-5 and J is TRBJ2-1, with 9 bases aligning to TRBD1. From germline, CDR1 is MNHEY and CDR2 SVGAGI. The J segment lost 7 bases and the V segment lost 6 bases, leaving 10 bases of the junction unmatched. This CDR3 spans 15 amino acids. The CDR3 region is CASSRTGEPLNEQFF. The CDR3 DNA reads TGTGCCAGCAGCCGGACAGGGGAGCCACTTAATGAGCAGTTCTTC.

The chain joins TRBV13 to TRBJ2-5; D is undetermined. The CDR3 is made up of 11 amino acids. CDR1 is PRHDT and CDR2 is FYEKMQ in the germline V gene (reference sequence). Trimming left V 2 bases short and J 9 bases short, with 7 bases between. In DNA form, the CDR3 reads TGTGCCAGCAGCTTAAGGCAGGCCCAGTACTTC. Residues: CASSLRQAQYF.

The genes are TRBV5-1 and TRBJ1-1, with TRBD1 identical over 7 bases. The germline V gene encodes CDR1 SGHRS and CDR2 YFSETQ. The CDR3 runs to 14 residues. V gave up 7 bases and J gave up 4 bases; unmatched junction bases: 10. CDR3 sequence (DNA): TGCGCCAGCTGCCCGGGACAGCAATCCACTGAAGCTTTCTTT. Its protein product is CASCPGQQSTEAFF.

This clone was seen just once. The chain uses TRBV14 and TRBJ1-1; 7 bases fit TRBD1. The CDR3 is 11 residues long. V lost 3 bases, J lost 10 bases, and 2 bases stayed unmatched. The germline V gene encodes CDR1 SGHDN and CDR2 FVKESK. DNA of the CDR3: TGTGCCAGCAGCCACGCAGGGGGAGCTTTCTTT. Amino acid sequence: CASSHAGGAFF.

This clone appeared once. V is TRBV7-8 and J is TRBJ2-7, with D perhaps TRBD1 (5 bases). The germline V gene encodes CDR1 SGHVS and CDR2 FQNEAQ. This CDR3 has 14 residues. V lost 5 bases and J lost 3, with 14 bases in between. The CDR3 coding sequence is TGTGCCAGCAGCCGAGGCGCAGGGAACTACGAGCAGTACTTC. Translated: CASSRGAGNYEQYF.

The V and J genes are TRBV7-9 and TRBJ2-5; 12 positions agree with TRBD2. Trimming removed 5 bases from V and 5 bases from J; junction bases left unmatched: 6. The V gene's germline CDR1 is SEHNR and CDR2 FQNEAQ (reference sequence). The CDR3 is 15 amino acids. DNA of the CDR3: TGTGCCAGCAGCCCCACTAGCGGGGGGTTGGAGACCCAGTACTTC. Residues: CASSPTSGGLETQYF.

This clone was detected a few times. This chain uses TRBV2 with TRBJ1-6; no definite D call. V lost 6 bases and J lost 11, with 17 bases in between. Germline CDR1 SNHLY, CDR2 FYNNEI. The CDR3 contains 14 residues. CDR3 residues: CASRPDSKSAPLHF. CDR3 nucleotides: TGTGCCAGCAGGCCGGACTCAAAGAGTGCACCCCTCCACTTT.

The chain couples TRBV18 to TRBJ2-7, with 9 positions matching TRBD1. The CDR3 is 14 amino acids. Germline trimming cut 4 bases from V and 5 bases from J; bases unmatched to any gene: 6. The germline CDR1 and CDR2 sequences are KGHSH and LQKENI. CDR3 amino acids: CASSQTGGINEQYF. In DNA form, the CDR3 reads TGTGCCAGCTCACAGACAGGGGGGATAAACGAGCAGTACTTC. Full variable domain (rest looked up from reference TRBV18 and TRBJ2-7): NAGVMQNPRHLVRRRGQEARLRCSPMKGHSHVYWYRQLPEEGLKFMVYLQKENIIDESGMPKERFSAEFPKEGPSILRIQQVVRGDSAAYFCASSQTGGINEQYFGPGTRLTVT.

This chain joins TRBV7-9 and TRBJ1-2, with 9 bases fitting TRBD1. The CDR3 is made up of 14 amino acids. After removal of 4 bases from V and 8 bases from J, the junction contained 8 bases not matched to a gene. Germline V gives CDR1 SEHNR, CDR2 FQNEAQ (reference sequence). CDR3 DNA: TGTGCCAGCAGCTCGCAACAGGGGGCGGAAGGCTACACCTTC. Protein product: CASSSQQGAEGYTF.